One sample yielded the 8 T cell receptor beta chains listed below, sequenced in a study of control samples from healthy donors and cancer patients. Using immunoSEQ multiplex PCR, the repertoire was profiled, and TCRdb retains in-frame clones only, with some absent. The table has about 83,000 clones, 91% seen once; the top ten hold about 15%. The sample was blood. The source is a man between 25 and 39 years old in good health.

CDR3 sequence: CASSPLWSTDTQYF. The CDR3 region has the DNA TGTGCCAGCAGTCCGCTCTGGTCGACAGATACGCAGTATTTT. This chain joins TRBV28 and TRBJ2-3; D gene unclear. The V gene's germline CDR1 is MDHEN and CDR2 SYDVKM. The CDR3 sequence is 14 residues long. The germline V and J ends were trimmed by 5 bases and 3 bases, with 12 bases remaining between them.

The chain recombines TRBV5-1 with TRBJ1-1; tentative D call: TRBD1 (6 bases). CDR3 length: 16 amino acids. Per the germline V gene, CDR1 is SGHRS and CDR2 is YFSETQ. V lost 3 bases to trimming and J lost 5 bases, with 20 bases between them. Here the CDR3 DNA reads TGCGCCAGCAGCTATAGCGGTGGACAGCCCCGGACTGAAGCTTTCTTT. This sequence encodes CASSYSGGQPRTEAFF.

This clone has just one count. This CDR3 reads CAYATGSSNQPQHF. CDR3 nucleotide sequence: TGTGCCTATGCGACCGGGTCTAGCAATCAGCCCCAGCATTTT. The V gene is TRBV6-5, the J gene TRBJ1-5; D remains unclear. The V gene's germline CDR1 is MNHEY and CDR2 SVGAGI. Deletions cut 11 bases from V and 0 bases from J, with 14 bases between. The CDR3 extends over 14 amino acids.

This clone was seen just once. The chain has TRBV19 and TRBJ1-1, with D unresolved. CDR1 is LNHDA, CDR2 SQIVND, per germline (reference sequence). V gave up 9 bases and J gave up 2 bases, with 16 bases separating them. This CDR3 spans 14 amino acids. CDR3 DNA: TGTGCCAGCCGAGGAGGAAGGGAAAACACTGAAGCTTTCTTT. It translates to CASRGGRENTEAFF.

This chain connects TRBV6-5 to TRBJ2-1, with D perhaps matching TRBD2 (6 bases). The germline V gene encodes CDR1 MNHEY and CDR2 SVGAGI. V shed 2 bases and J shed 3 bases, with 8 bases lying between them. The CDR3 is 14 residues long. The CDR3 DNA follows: TGTGCCAGCAGTTACGCGGGACTCTACAATGAGCAGTTCTTC. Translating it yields CASSYAGLYNEQFF.

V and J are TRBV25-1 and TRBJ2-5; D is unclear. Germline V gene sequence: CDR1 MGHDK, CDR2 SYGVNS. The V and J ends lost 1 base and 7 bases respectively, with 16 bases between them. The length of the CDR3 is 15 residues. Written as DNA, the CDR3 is TGTGCCAGCAGTGAATCGGGCCGGAACCACGGGACCCAGTACTTC. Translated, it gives CASSESGRNHGTQYF.

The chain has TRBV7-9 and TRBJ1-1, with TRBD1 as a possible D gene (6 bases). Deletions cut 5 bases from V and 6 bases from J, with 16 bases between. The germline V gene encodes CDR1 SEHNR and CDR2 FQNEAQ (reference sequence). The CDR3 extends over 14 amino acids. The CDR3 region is CASSPLSQGPEAFF. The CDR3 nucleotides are TGTGCCAGCAGCCCCCTCTCACAGGGACCTGAAGCTTTCTTT.

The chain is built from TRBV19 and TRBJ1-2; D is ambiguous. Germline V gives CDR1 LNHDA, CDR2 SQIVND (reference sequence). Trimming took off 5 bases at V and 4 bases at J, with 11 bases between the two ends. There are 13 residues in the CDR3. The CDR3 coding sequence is TGTGCCAGTAGTGTAGGCAGCGCCTATGGCTACACCTTC. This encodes CASSVGSAYGYTF.